The T cell receptor beta chain described here comes from a study of blood T cell repertoires in COVID-19. This table comes from immunoSEQ multiplex PCR, and its TCRdb copy is limited to in-frame clones, with some not included. This table has nearly 400,000 clones, under 90% appearing once. Losses at the gene ends were 3 bases for V and 3 bases for J; bases not matched to a gene: 11. The CDR3 has 17 amino acids. The germline V gene has CDR1 SGHRS and CDR2 YFSETQ. This TCR was sampled from a woman under 40 who had recovered from COVID-19. V gene TRBV5-1 combines with J gene TRBJ2-2, with TRBD1 matching over 7 bases. The sequenced sample was PBMCs or T cells enriched from blood (not recorded which). DNA for the CDR3: TGCGCCAGCAGCTGGCTCTTAGGGGGCGCCGACACCGGGGAGCTGTTTTTT. Protein sequence: CASSWLLGGADTGELFF. The full variable domain, in which reference TRBV5-1 and TRBJ2-2 provide the parts outside the CDR3, is KAGVTQTPRYLIKTRGQQVTLSCSPISGHRSVSWYQQTPGQGLQFLFEYFSETQRNKGNFPGRFSGRQFSNSRSEMNVSTLELGDSALYLCASSWLLGGADTGELFFGEGSRLTVL.